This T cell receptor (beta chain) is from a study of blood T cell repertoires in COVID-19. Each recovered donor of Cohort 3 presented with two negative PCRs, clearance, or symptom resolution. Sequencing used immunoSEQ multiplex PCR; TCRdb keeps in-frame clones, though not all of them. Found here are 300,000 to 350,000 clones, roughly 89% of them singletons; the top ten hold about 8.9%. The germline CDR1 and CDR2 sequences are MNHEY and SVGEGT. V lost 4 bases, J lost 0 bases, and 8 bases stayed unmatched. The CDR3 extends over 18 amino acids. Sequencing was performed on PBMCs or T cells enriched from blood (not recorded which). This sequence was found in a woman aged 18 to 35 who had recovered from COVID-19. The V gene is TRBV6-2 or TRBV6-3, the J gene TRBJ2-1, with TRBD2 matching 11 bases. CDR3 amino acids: CASSSLAGGQSSYNEQFF. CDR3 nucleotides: TGTGCCAGCAGTTCCCTAGCGGGAGGCCAGAGCTCCTACAATGAGCAGTTCTTC.